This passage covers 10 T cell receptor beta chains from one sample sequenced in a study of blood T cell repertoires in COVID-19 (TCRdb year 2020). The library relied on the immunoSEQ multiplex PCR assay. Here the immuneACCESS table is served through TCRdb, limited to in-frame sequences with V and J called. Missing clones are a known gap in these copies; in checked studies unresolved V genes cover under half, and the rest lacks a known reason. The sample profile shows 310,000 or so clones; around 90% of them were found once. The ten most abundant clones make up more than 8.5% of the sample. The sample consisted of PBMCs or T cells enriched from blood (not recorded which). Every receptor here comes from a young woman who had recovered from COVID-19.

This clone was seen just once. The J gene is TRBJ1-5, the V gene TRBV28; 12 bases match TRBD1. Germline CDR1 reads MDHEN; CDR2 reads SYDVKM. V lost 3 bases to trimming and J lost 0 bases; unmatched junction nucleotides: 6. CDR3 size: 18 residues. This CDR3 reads CASSFPGTGGSSNQPQHF. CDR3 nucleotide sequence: TGTGCCAGCAGTTTTCCCGGGACAGGGGGCAGTAGCAATCAGCCCCAGCATTTT.

The CDR3 loop reads CASSFHRGQGYQETQYF. CDR3 in DNA: TGTGCCAGCAGTTTTCACAGGGGGCAGGGGTACCAAGAGACCCAGTACTTC. The genes are TRBV28 and TRBJ2-5; 9 nucleotides match TRBD1. Germline CDR1 is MDHEN and CDR2 is SYDVKM. There are 17 residues in the CDR3. Germline trimming cut 3 bases from V and 0 bases from J; bases unmatched to any gene: 8.

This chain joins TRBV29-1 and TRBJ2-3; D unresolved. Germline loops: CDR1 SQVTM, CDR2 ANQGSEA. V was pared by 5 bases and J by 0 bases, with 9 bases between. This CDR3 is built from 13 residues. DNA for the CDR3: TGCAGCGTTTGGCCTCTTAGCACAGATACGCAGTATTTT. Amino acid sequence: CSVWPLSTDTQYF.

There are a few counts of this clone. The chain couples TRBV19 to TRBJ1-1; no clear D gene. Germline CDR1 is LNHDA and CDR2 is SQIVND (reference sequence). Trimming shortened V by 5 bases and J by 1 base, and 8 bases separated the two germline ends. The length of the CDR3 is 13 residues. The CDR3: CASSSTWNTEAFF. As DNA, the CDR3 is TGTGCCAGTAGTTCCACATGGAACACTGAAGCTTTCTTT.

Here the CDR3 reads CASSSRTGVDTEAFF. CDR3 coding DNA: TGTGCCAGTAGTTCGCGGACAGGGGTGGACACTGAAGCTTTCTTT. The chain carries TRBV19 and TRBJ1-1, with TRBD1 identical over 9 bases. Trimming took 5 bases from V and 3 from J; bases not matched to a gene: 7. Germline CDR1 is LNHDA and CDR2 is SQIVND (reference sequence). There are 15 residues in the CDR3.

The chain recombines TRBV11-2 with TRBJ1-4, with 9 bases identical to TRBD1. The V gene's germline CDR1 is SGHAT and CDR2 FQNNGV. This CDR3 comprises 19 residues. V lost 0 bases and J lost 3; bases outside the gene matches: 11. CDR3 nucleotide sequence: TGTGCCAGCAGCTTAGATCCCCACAGGGGGCGCTTGTCTAATGAAAAACTGTTTTTT. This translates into CASSLDPHRGRLSNEKLFF.

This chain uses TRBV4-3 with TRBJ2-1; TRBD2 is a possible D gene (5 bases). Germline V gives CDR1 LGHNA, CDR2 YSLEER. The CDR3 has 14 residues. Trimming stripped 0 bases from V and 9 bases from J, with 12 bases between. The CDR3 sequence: CASSQDLRVGEQFF. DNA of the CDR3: TGCGCCAGCAGCCAAGATCTGAGGGTGGGTGAGCAGTTCTTC.

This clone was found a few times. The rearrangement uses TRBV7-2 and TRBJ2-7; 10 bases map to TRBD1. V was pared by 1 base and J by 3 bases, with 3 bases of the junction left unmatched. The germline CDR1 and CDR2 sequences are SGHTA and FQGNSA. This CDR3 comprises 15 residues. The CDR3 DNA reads TGTGCCAGCAGCTTAGACGGGACAGGGGTCTACGAGCAGTACTTC. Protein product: CASSLDGTGVYEQYF.

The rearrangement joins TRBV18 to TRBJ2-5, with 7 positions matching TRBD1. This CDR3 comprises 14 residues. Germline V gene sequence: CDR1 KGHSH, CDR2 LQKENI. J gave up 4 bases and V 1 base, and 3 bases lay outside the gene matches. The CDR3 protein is CASSPQGAGETQYF. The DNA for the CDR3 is TGTGCCAGCTCACCACAGGGGGCGGGAGAGACCCAGTACTTC.

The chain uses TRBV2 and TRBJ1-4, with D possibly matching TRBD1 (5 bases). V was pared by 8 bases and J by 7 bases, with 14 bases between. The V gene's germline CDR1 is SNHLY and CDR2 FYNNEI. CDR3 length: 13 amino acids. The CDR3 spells CASQTGSFEKLFF. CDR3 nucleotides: TGTGCCAGCCAAACAGGAAGTTTTGAAAAACTGTTTTTT.